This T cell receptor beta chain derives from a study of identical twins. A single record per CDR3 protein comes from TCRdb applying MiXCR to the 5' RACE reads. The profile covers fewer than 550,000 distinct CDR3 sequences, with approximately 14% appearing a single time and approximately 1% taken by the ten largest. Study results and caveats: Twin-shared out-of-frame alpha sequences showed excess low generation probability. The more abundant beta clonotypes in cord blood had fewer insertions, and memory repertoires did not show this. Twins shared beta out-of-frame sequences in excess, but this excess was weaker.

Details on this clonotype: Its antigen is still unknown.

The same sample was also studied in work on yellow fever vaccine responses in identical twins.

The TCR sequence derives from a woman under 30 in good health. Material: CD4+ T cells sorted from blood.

The CDR3 reads CASTSTMGGHEQFF. The CDR3 DNA reads TGTGCCAGCACCTCAACGATGGGGGGCCATGAGCAGTTCTTC. The chain recombines TRBV2 with TRBJ2-1; D is perhaps TRBD1 or TRBD2 (6 bases each). The V gene's germline CDR1 is SNHLY and CDR2 FYNNEI. This CDR3 spans 14 amino acids. Between the trimmed V and J ends, which lost 7 bases and 8 bases, there was a span of 18 bases.